These T cell receptor beta chains were read from a single sample in a study of regulatory T cells in long-lasting Graves disease. Using its own MiXCR run on the multiplex PCR reads, TCRdb lists one record per CDR3 protein. The table includes 400,000 or so distinct CDR3 sequences, roughly 20% detected once. This material consisted of peripheral blood mononuclear cells (PBMCs), taken when the disease was refractory, from a patient treated with antithyroid drugs. These receptor sequences come from a female donor with Graves disease. CDR3s include the opening cysteine and the closing phenylalanine or tryptophan. Only part of the rows carry a size: once, few, many, or a class if the clone is expanded.

j_call clone_size v_call cdr3_aa
TRBJ1-3 - TRBV7-9 CASSPRAIGSSSGNTIYF
TRBJ1-1 - TRBV5-6 CVSAQWRDDTEAFF
TRBJ1-2 - TRBV20-1 CSATTIGQNPGYTF
TRBJ1-4 few TRBV29-1 CSVGGAGREKLFF
TRBJ2-5 many TRBV12-3/TRBV12-4 CASRTGTGFGTQYF
TRBJ2-2 - TRBV7-9 CASSGRTSGLNTGGLFF
TRBJ1-2 many TRBV6-1 CASSPHQTGGASLF
TRBJ2-2 - TRBV14 CASSQDWPNTGELFF
TRBJ2-3 - TRBV18 CASSPPGTSGTDTQYF
TRBJ1-1 few TRBV4-1 CASSQAKRWNTEAFF
TRBJ1-2 - TRBV30 CAWSVPRGGFNYGYTF
TRBJ1-2 - TRBV6-4 CARNRLGDYGYTF
TRBJ2-7 few TRBV20-1 CSASWGRVPYEQYF
TRBJ1-5 - TRBV20-1 CSARVGQGSNNQPQHF
TRBJ1-3 - TRBV28 CASSPGTASPGNTIYF
TRBJ2-6 few TRBV4-1 CASSQDILFGASSGANVLTF
TRBJ2-7 few TRBV5-1 CASSLSGEAYEQYF
TRBJ2-2 few TRBV7-2 CASSSWTGGSGELFF
TRBJ2-5 many TRBV12-3/TRBV12-4 CASSSDREGWETQYF
TRBJ1-1 many TRBV5-1 CASSLEDRVATEAFF
TRBJ2-2 many TRBV27 CASRPTGNTGELFF
TRBJ2-5 many TRBV3-1 CASSQDLKAAQETQYF
TRBJ1-2 - TRBV7-3 CASSLPGTGAGGYTF
TRBJ2-7 - TRBV11-2 CASRLHLGASYEQYF
TRBJ2-7 - TRBV7-2 CASSTQQGYEQYF
TRBJ2-4 - TRBV11-2 CASSPGTVKNIQYF